The 26 T cell receptor beta chains in this list originate from one sample, sequenced in a study of CD8 T cells in Susac syndrome. After extraction with the RNeasy kit, roughly 0.45 to 1 ug of the RNA was reverse transcribed using random hexamers. Each CDR3 protein is one row after TCRdb ran MiXCR on the immunoSEQ multiplex PCR reads. The sample contains roughly 110,000 distinct CDR3 sequences, under 95% of which appear only once. The sequenced sample was CD8+ T cells from PBMCs. These TCRs come from a human donor in good health.

CDR3 nucleotides: TGTGCCAGCAGCGGCGGACAGCTGGGCACTGAAGCTTTCTTT. It yields the protein CASSGGQLGTEAFF. This chain connects TRBV2 to TRBJ1-1; possibly TRBD1 for D (6 bases). V gave up 6 bases and J gave up 4 bases, with 15 bases separating them. Germline assignment: CDR1 SNHLY and CDR2 FYNNEI. The CDR3 runs to 14 residues.

This clonotype has a single count. The chain combines TRBV29-1 with TRBJ2-7; no clear D. Germline CDR1 SQVTM, CDR2 ANQGSEA. V lost 1 base and J 5 bases, leaving 6 bases between the germline ends. The CDR3 covers 11 residues. The DNA of the CDR3 is TGCAGCGTTGAAGGTACGGACGAGCAGTACTTC. This encodes CSVEGTDEQYF.

V is TRBV5-4 and J is TRBJ2-5, with D hard to call. The CDR3 loop spans 15 amino acids. The V end lost 0 bases, the J end lost 3 bases, and 12 bases lay between the germline ends. Germline CDR1 SGHNT, CDR2 YYREEE (reference sequence). For the CDR3, the DNA is TGTGCCAGCAGCTTGGCAGCGCGGACCGAAGAGACCCAGTACTTC. Its protein product is CASSLAARTEETQYF.

This clonotype was seen a single time. This chain's CDR3 is CSARDPQAATNEKLFF. The CDR3 DNA sequence: TGCAGTGCTAGAGACCCCCAAGCCGCAACTAATGAAAAACTGTTTTTT. The rearrangement joins TRBV20-1 to TRBJ1-4; D not certain. Germline V gives CDR1 DFQATT, CDR2 SNEGSKA (reference sequence). This CDR3 region has 16 residues. V was clipped by 0 bases and J by 0 bases, with 11 bases between them.

This chain uses TRBV9 with TRBJ1-2; D gene ambiguous. Germline V gene data show CDR1 as SGDLS and CDR2 as YYNGEE. V lost 4 bases to trimming and J lost 4 bases, with 17 bases between them. The CDR3 is 15 amino acids. CDR3 in DNA: TGTGCCAGCAGCCTGCATAGCGGGTTGGGCTATGGCTACACCTTC. Protein: CASSLHSGLGYGYTF.

The chain links TRBV20-1 to TRBJ1-1; weak D call: TRBD1 (6 bases). The CDR3 contains 22 residues. Trimming pared 2 bases from V and 0 bases from J, leaving 34 bases between. CDR1 is DFQATT and CDR2 is SNEGSKA in the germline V gene (reference sequence). The CDR3 reads CSARHHLFGGSSGPGMNTEAFF. The CDR3 bases are TGCAGTGCTAGACACCACTTGTTCGGGGGCTCTTCCGGACCCGGGATGAACACTGAAGCTTTCTTT.

In its sample, this clonotype was seen once. The rearrangement links TRBV29-1 to TRBJ1-1; D is unclear. V lost 8 bases and J 0 bases, leaving 13 bases between the germline ends. Per germline, CDR1 SQVTM and CDR2 ANQGSEA. The CDR3 has 13 residues. The CDR3 nucleotides are TGCAGCTCCACGGCAGTCATGAACACTGAAGCTTTCTTT. Its protein is CSSTAVMNTEAFF.

The chain is built from TRBV6-5 and TRBJ1-1; tentatively, D is TRBD1 (5 bases). The V gene's germline CDR1 is MNHEY and CDR2 SVGAGI. Deletions cut 7 bases from V and 5 bases from J, with 14 bases between. This CDR3 has 13 amino acids. DNA of the CDR3: TGTGCCAGCATTAATAGGGGAGGAACTGAAGCTTTCTTT. Translating gives CASINRGGTEAFF.

Comments on this clonotype: The junction departs from germline at one end; a sequencing error may be responsible. CDR3 protein: CAISVSDTQYF. CDR3 bases: TGTGCCATCAGTGTGTCAGATACTCAGTATTTT. The rearrangement joins TRBV10-3 to TRBJ2-3; D gene ambiguous. The CDR3 is 11 amino acids. CDR1 ENHRY and CDR2 SYGVKD come from the germline V gene.

The chain employs TRBV7-9 and TRBJ2-3; TRBD2 aligns across 11 bases. The CDR3 runs 17 residues. The ends lost 6 bases at V and 0 bases at J; junction bases unmatched: 8. CDR1 SEHNR and CDR2 FQNEAQ come from the germline V gene (reference sequence). DNA for the CDR3: TGTGCCAGCAGGCCATTAGCGGGGGGGACTAGCACAGATACGCAGTATTTT. Residues: CASRPLAGGTSTDTQYF.

This chain uses TRBV3-1 with TRBJ2-2, with D unresolved. The CDR3 sequence is 15 residues long. Trimming cost V 4 bases and J 6 bases, with 15 bases left between them. CDR1 is LGHDT and CDR2 is YNNKEL in the germline V gene (reference sequence). CDR3: CASSPFDGGAGELFF. The CDR3 DNA sequence: TGTGCCAGCAGCCCATTCGACGGCGGAGCCGGGGAGCTGTTTTTT.

V gene TRBV10-3 combines with J gene TRBJ2-7; D not resolved. This CDR3 has 15 amino acids. V was pared by 3 bases and J by 0 bases, with 12 bases between. In germline, CDR1 is ENHRY, CDR2 SYGVKD. CDR3 loop: CAISDLFADSYEQYF. The CDR3 DNA reads as TGTGCCATCAGTGATCTTTTCGCGGACTCCTACGAGCAGTACTTC.

This rearrangement joins TRBV6-5 to TRBJ2-3; D may correspond to TRBD1 or TRBD2 (6 bases each). The CDR3 is 16 amino acids. V was clipped by 4 bases and J by 0 bases, with 14 bases between them. Germline assignment: CDR1 MNHEY and CDR2 SVGAGI. The CDR3 reads CASSLEGRGSTDTQYF. The CDR3 nucleotides read TGTGCCAGCAGTTTGGAGGGCAGGGGAAGCACAGATACGCAGTATTTT.

This clonotype was seen once. This chain links TRBV29-1 with TRBJ2-7, with D perhaps TRBD1 or TRBD2 (5 bases each). This CDR3 is 13 amino acids long. Trimming shortened V by 3 bases and J by 6 bases, and 15 bases separated the two germline ends. CDR1 is SQVTM, CDR2 ANQGSEA, per germline. CDR3 region: CSVDGQGVGEQYF. CDR3 coding DNA: TGCAGCGTTGATGGGCAGGGAGTCGGCGAGCAGTACTTC.

The CDR3 DNA sequence: TGCAGCGCCGCCAATTTGAAGCGGGACTACACAGATACGCAGTATTTT. Translating it yields CSAANLKRDYTDTQYF. This chain links TRBV29-1 with TRBJ2-3; 7 nucleotides line up with TRBD2. The CDR3 covers 16 residues. Germline loops: CDR1 SQVTM, CDR2 ANQGSEA. The V and J ends lost 7 bases and 2 bases, in that order; junction bases with no gene match: 15.

The chain carries TRBV20-1 and TRBJ2-5; D possibly matches TRBD1 or TRBD2 (7 bases each). The length of the CDR3 is 15 residues. Trimming took 6 bases from V and 3 from J, leaving 20 bases between them. Per the germline V gene, CDR1 is DFQATT and CDR2 is SNEGSKA (reference sequence). As DNA, the CDR3 is TGCAGTGCCCCATCTTTACAGGGGAGGGAAGAGACCCAGTACTTC. This translates into CSAPSLQGREETQYF.

V usage is TRBV30 and J usage is TRBJ2-1, with 16 bases matching TRBD2. V lost 4 bases to trimming and J lost 0 bases; unmatched junction nucleotides: 3. This CDR3 has 17 amino acids. The V gene's germline CDR1 is GTSNPN and CDR2 SVGIG (reference sequence). For the CDR3, the DNA is TGTGCCTGGACGGGACTAGCGGGAGGGAGCTCCTACAATGAGCAGTTCTTC. Protein product: CAWTGLAGGSSYNEQFF. The entire variable domain, with the rest obtained from reference TRBV30 and TRBJ2-1, is as follows: SQTIHQWPATLVQPVGSPLSLECTVEGTSNPNLYWYRQAAGRGLQLLFYSVGIGQISSEVPQNLSASRPQDRQFILSSKKLLLSDSGFYLCAWTGLAGGSSYNEQFFGPGTRLTVL.

The V gene is TRBV20-1, the J gene TRBJ1-2, with D perhaps matching TRBD1 (5 bases). Trimming took 5 bases from V and 0 from J, leaving 16 bases between them. The CDR3 runs 15 residues. Per the germline V gene, CDR1 is DFQATT and CDR2 is SNEGSKA (reference sequence). The CDR3 protein is CSALGEETPNYGYTF. CDR3 bases: TGCAGTGCTCTAGGGGAGGAAACCCCTAACTATGGCTACACCTTC.

The J gene is TRBJ2-3, the V gene TRBV5-4; D uncertain. Germline CDR1 is SGHNT and CDR2 is YYREEE (reference sequence). This CDR3 is built from 12 residues. V was shortened by 0 bases and J by 4 bases, with 3 bases between the two germline ends. The CDR3 is CASSLAPDTQYF. The CDR3, as DNA: TGTGCCAGCAGCTTGGCCCCAGATACGCAGTATTTT.

The chain recombines TRBV4-3 with TRBJ2-1, with D maybe TRBD2 (5 bases). CDR3 length: 14 amino acids. The V gene's germline CDR1 is LGHNA and CDR2 YSLEER. V gave up 3 bases and J gave up 2 bases, with 8 bases separating them. The CDR3 sequence: CASSQAGTYNEQFF. The CDR3 DNA reads as TGCGCCAGCAGCCAGGCGGGCACCTACAATGAGCAGTTCTTC.

The rearrangement uses TRBV29-1 and TRBJ1-1; D is ambiguous. There are 15 residues in the CDR3. V was clipped by 4 bases and J by 1 base, with 16 bases between them. Germline V gene sequence: CDR1 SQVTM, CDR2 ANQGSEA. The CDR3 DNA reads TGCAGCGTTGCGATCGTCACCTTATGGAACACTGAAGCTTTCTTT. It translates to CSVAIVTLWNTEAFF.

The V and J genes are TRBV7-2 and TRBJ1-3; D is ambiguous. V lost 1 base and J lost 0, with 7 bases in between. This CDR3 spans 15 amino acids. The germline V gene encodes CDR1 SGHTA and CDR2 FQGNSA. The CDR3 bases are TGTGCCAGCAGCTTAGATGCAGCCTCTGGAAACACCATATATTTT. Residues: CASSLDAASGNTIYF.

This clonotype has only one observation. The chain links TRBV30 to TRBJ2-7; a possible D gene is TRBD2 (5 bases). Germline V gene data show CDR1 as GTSNPN and CDR2 as SVGIG (reference sequence). The CDR3 runs 13 residues. V lost 2 bases to trimming and J lost 2 bases, with 10 bases between them. CDR3 protein: CAWSKRFPYEQYF. CDR3 bases: TGTGCCTGGAGTAAGCGGTTCCCCTACGAGCAGTACTTC.

J is TRBJ2-3 and V is TRBV5-4, with D tentatively TRBD2 (6 bases). Germline V lookup: CDR1 SGHNT, CDR2 YYREEE (reference sequence). V was cut by 4 bases and J by 2 bases, with 14 bases left in between. This CDR3 contains 15 residues. The CDR3 spells CASSRRLVSTDTQYF. CDR3 DNA sequence: TGTGCCAGCAGCCGAAGACTAGTTTCCACAGATACGCAGTATTTT.

V usage is TRBV7-9 and J usage is TRBJ2-7; D uncertain. The CDR3 is 10 amino acids. Between the trimmed V and J ends, which lost 1 base and 5 bases, there was a span of 0 bases. Germline V gene lookup returns CDR1 SEHNR and CDR2 FQNEAQ (reference sequence). CDR3 protein: CASSLDEQYF. The CDR3 coding sequence is TGTGCCAGCAGCTTAGACGAGCAGTACTTC. Looking up the rest from reference TRBV7-9 and TRBJ2-7 gives the full variable domain: DTGVSQNPRHKITKRGQNVTFRCDPISEHNRLYWYRQTLGQGPEFLTYFQNEAQLEKSRLLSDRFSAERPKGSFSTLEIQRTEQGDSAMYLCASSLDEQYFGPGTRLTVT.

This sequence joins TRBV10-3 and TRBJ2-7; 8 bases align to TRBD2. V lost 3 bases to trimming and J lost 6 bases; unmatched junction nucleotides: 7. This CDR3 comprises 14 residues. The germline CDR1 and CDR2 sequences are ENHRY and SYGVKD. CDR3 region: CAISESDLAGEQYF. The DNA of the CDR3 is TGTGCCATCAGTGAATCTGACCTAGCGGGCGAGCAGTACTTC.